The rows below give T cell receptor beta chains drawn from one sample of a study of cytomegalovirus exposure and HLA in healthy donors. This table comes from immunoSEQ multiplex PCR, and its TCRdb copy is limited to in-frame clones, with some not included. The sample includes approximately 170,000 clones, about 75% of them seen just once. Sequenced: PBMCs. The source is a male donor in good health and CMV-seronegative. Both conserved end residues are part of each CDR3. A D gene is named only where the DNA matches it firmly. Clone sizes are given selectively: once, few, many, or a class where the clone is expanded.

CDR3aa: CASSLAPTDRGFAYEQYF
CDR3nt: TGTGCCAGCAGCTTAGCCCCAACTGACAGGGGGTTCGCCTACGAGCAGTACTTC
v_gene: TRBV11-2
j_gene: TRBJ2-7
abundance: once
d_gene: TRBD1

CDR3aa: CASSSGTSGRTGELFF
CDR3nt: TGTGCCAGCAGCTCGGGGACTAGCGGGAGAACCGGGGAGCTGTTTTTT
v_gene: TRBV7-9
j_gene: TRBJ2-2
abundance: .
d_gene: TRBD2

CDR3aa: CASVSETGVNSPLHF
CDR3nt: TGTGCCAGCGTTTCCGAGACAGGGGTCAATTCACCCCTCCACTTT
v_gene: TRBV27
j_gene: TRBJ1-6
abundance: .
d_gene: TRBD1

CDR3aa: CASSPPGQGAGGYTF
CDR3nt: TGTGCCAGCAGCCCCCCGGGACAGGGGGCGGGTGGCTACACCTTC
v_gene: TRBV7-2
j_gene: TRBJ1-2
abundance: .
d_gene: TRBD1

CDR3aa: CASSRPGLAGNNEQFF
CDR3nt: TGCGCCAGCAGCCGCCCGGGACTAGCGGGGAACAATGAGCAGTTCTTC
v_gene: TRBV5-1
j_gene: TRBJ2-1
abundance: .
d_gene: TRBD2

CDR3aa: CASSSGGPAREQYF
CDR3nt: TGCGCCAGCAGCTCGGGAGGACCGGCGAGGGAGCAGTACTTC
v_gene: TRBV5-1
j_gene: TRBJ2-5
abundance: .
d_gene: TRBD2

CDR3aa: CASSWGGEREQFF
CDR3nt: TGTGCCAGCAGCTGGGGGGGAGAAAGGGAGCAGTTCTTC
v_gene: TRBV5-4
j_gene: TRBJ2-1
abundance: few
d_gene: TRBD2

CDR3aa: CASSQGTSGSMETQYF
CDR3nt: TGTGCCAGCAGCCAAGGGACTAGCGGGAGCATGGAGACCCAGTACTTC
v_gene: TRBV7-9
j_gene: TRBJ2-5
abundance: .
d_gene: TRBD2

CDR3aa: CASSPDAGSYGYTF
CDR3nt: TGTGCCAGCAGCCCCGACGCGGGTTCCTATGGCTACACCTTC
v_gene: TRBV5-6
j_gene: TRBJ1-2
abundance: few
d_gene: .

CDR3aa: CASSAPQGSYEQYF
CDR3nt: TGTGCCAGCAGTGCCCCGCAGGGATCCTACGAGCAGTACTTC
v_gene: TRBV6-1
j_gene: TRBJ2-7
abundance: .
d_gene: .

CDR3aa: CASSLSGKGNSPLHF
CDR3nt: TGTGCCAGCAGCTTATCAGGGAAAGGTAATTCACCCCTCCACTTT
v_gene: TRBV7-9
j_gene: TRBJ1-6
abundance: once
d_gene: .

CDR3aa: CASIIYTGDGYTF
CDR3nt: TGTGCCAGCATCATTTATACAGGGGATGGCTACACCTTC
v_gene: TRBV7-2
j_gene: TRBJ1-2
abundance: .
d_gene: TRBD1

CDR3aa: CASSQGIGGTDTQYF
CDR3nt: TGTGCCAGCAGCCAAGGTATCGGGGGCACAGATACGCAGTATTTT
v_gene: TRBV4-2
j_gene: TRBJ2-3
abundance: .
d_gene: .

CDR3aa: CASSHGTEYSGELFF
CDR3nt: TGTGCCAGCAGCCACGGGACAGAGTATTCCGGGGAGCTGTTTTTT
v_gene: TRBV14
j_gene: TRBJ2-2
abundance: .
d_gene: TRBD1

CDR3aa: CASSFGVVFDEQYF
CDR3nt: TGTGCCAGCAGTTTCGGGGTTGTCTTTGACGAGCAGTACTTC
v_gene: TRBV28
j_gene: TRBJ2-7
abundance: .
d_gene: .

CDR3aa: CASSNEGSGANVLTF
CDR3nt: TGTGCCAGTAGTAACGAGGGATCTGGGGCCAACGTCCTGACTTTC
v_gene: TRBV19
j_gene: TRBJ2-6
abundance: few
d_gene: .

CDR3aa: CASRYLAGVTDTQYF
CDR3nt: TGTGCCAGCCGCTACCTAGCGGGAGTCACAGATACGCAGTATTTT
v_gene: TRBV27
j_gene: TRBJ2-3
abundance: .
d_gene: TRBD2

CDR3aa: CASSSSGSSYNEQFF
CDR3nt: TGCGCCAGCAGCTCTAGCGGTAGCTCCTACAATGAGCAGTTCTTC
v_gene: TRBV5-1
j_gene: TRBJ2-1
abundance: .
d_gene: TRBD2

CDR3aa: CASSPYSGQGVPSNQPQHF
CDR3nt: TGTGCCAGCAGCCCTTATTCGGGACAGGGGGTACCCAGCAATCAGCCCCAGCATTTT
v_gene: TRBV11-2
j_gene: TRBJ1-5
abundance: few
d_gene: TRBD1

CDR3aa: CASSSPSTGLEVEAFF
CDR3nt: TGTGCCAGCAGTAGCCCCTCGACAGGGCTTGAAGTTGAAGCTTTCTTT
v_gene: TRBV27
j_gene: TRBJ1-1
abundance: .
d_gene: TRBD1

CDR3aa: CASRSGGGDTQYF
CDR3nt: TGTGCCAGCAGGTCAGGGGGTGGAGATACGCAGTATTTT
v_gene: TRBV5-4
j_gene: TRBJ2-3
abundance: .
d_gene: TRBD1

CDR3aa: CASGRTDKTTNGTGELFF
CDR3nt: TGTGCTAGTGGCCGGACAGATAAAACGACGAACGGGACCGGGGAGCTGTTTTTT
v_gene: TRBV12-5
j_gene: TRBJ2-2
abundance: .
d_gene: .

CDR3aa: CASRQLAGNYNEQFF
CDR3nt: TGTGCCAGTAGGCAACTAGCGGGGAACTACAATGAGCAGTTCTTC
v_gene: TRBV19
j_gene: TRBJ2-1
abundance: .
d_gene: TRBD2

CDR3aa: CASSVATAGNTIYF
CDR3nt: TGTGCCAGCAGCGTAGCCACGGCTGGAAACACCATATATTTT
v_gene: TRBV9
j_gene: TRBJ1-3
abundance: .
d_gene: .

CDR3aa: CASSNLGEGSEKLFF
CDR3nt: TGTGCCAGCAGTAATTTAGGGGAGGGAAGTGAAAAACTGTTTTTT
v_gene: TRBV28
j_gene: TRBJ1-4
abundance: .
d_gene: .

CDR3aa: CASSPGGSGANVLTF
CDR3nt: TGTGCCAGCAGCCCAGGGGGCTCTGGGGCCAACGTCCTGACTTTC
v_gene: TRBV7-9
j_gene: TRBJ2-6
abundance: .
d_gene: TRBD1

CDR3aa: CASSSQNRAGKAFF
CDR3nt: TGTGCCAGCAGTTCCCAAAATCGAGCAGGGAAAGCTTTCTTT
v_gene: TRBV6-1
j_gene: TRBJ1-1
abundance: .
d_gene: .

CDR3aa: CASSGGLAGSYNEQFF
CDR3nt: TGTGCCAGCAGCGGTGGACTAGCGGGATCCTACAATGAGCAGTTCTTC
v_gene: TRBV28
j_gene: TRBJ2-1
abundance: .
d_gene: TRBD2

CDR3aa: CASSPRTGAMNTEAFF
CDR3nt: TGTGCCAGTAGTCCAAGGACAGGTGCTATGAACACTGAAGCTTTCTTT
v_gene: TRBV19
j_gene: TRBJ1-1
abundance: .
d_gene: TRBD1

CDR3aa: CASSLRPGYEQYF
CDR3nt: TGTGCCAGCAGCTTGCGCCCGGGGTACGAGCAGTACTTC
v_gene: TRBV5-6
j_gene: TRBJ2-7
abundance: .
d_gene: .

CDR3aa: CASSQELAGGKGNEQFF
CDR3nt: TGTGCCAGCAGCCAAGAACTAGCGGGAGGGAAAGGTAATGAGCAGTTCTTC
v_gene: TRBV4-2
j_gene: TRBJ2-1
abundance: .
d_gene: TRBD2

CDR3aa: CASSSAGGNEQYF
CDR3nt: TGTGCCAGCAGCTCCGCAGGGGGAAACGAGCAGTACTTC
v_gene: TRBV7-9
j_gene: TRBJ2-7
abundance: .
d_gene: TRBD1

CDR3aa: CASSLGARGGTDTQYF
CDR3nt: TGTGCCAGCAGCTTGGGGGCCAGGGGCGGTACAGATACGCAGTATTTT
v_gene: TRBV5-4
j_gene: TRBJ2-3
abundance: .
d_gene: .

CDR3aa: CASTPTGEGNQPQHF
CDR3nt: TGTGCCAGCACCCCCACAGGGGAGGGCAATCAGCCCCAGCATTTT
v_gene: TRBV2
j_gene: TRBJ1-5
abundance: .
d_gene: TRBD1

CDR3aa: CATLRGGVLIEQFF
CDR3nt: TGTGCCACCCTGCGGGGGGGGGTTCTGATTGAGCAGTTCTTC
v_gene: TRBV6-1
j_gene: TRBJ2-1
abundance: .
d_gene: TRBD2

CDR3aa: CASRITGGGNTEAFF
CDR3nt: TGTGCCAGCAGGATCACAGGGGGGGGGAACACTGAAGCTTTCTTT
v_gene: TRBV6-5
j_gene: TRBJ1-1
abundance: few
d_gene: TRBD1

CDR3aa: CASSFDRGVQPQHF
CDR3nt: TGTGCCAGCAGCTTTGACAGGGGAGTTCAGCCCCAGCATTTT
v_gene: TRBV7-2
j_gene: TRBJ1-5
abundance: .
d_gene: TRBD1

CDR3aa: CASSPDRDTGELFF
CDR3nt: TGTGCCAGCTCCCCCGACAGGGATACCGGGGAGCTGTTTTTT
v_gene: TRBV18
j_gene: TRBJ2-2
abundance: few
d_gene: TRBD1

CDR3aa: CASSLRVTGVAFF
CDR3nt: TGCGCCAGCAGCTTGAGGGTGACAGGGGTGGCTTTCTTT
v_gene: TRBV5-1
j_gene: TRBJ1-1
abundance: once
d_gene: TRBD1

CDR3aa: CASTGTANEKLFF
CDR3nt: TGTGCCAGCACCGGGACAGCTAATGAAAAACTGTTTTTT
v_gene: TRBV27
j_gene: TRBJ1-4
abundance: .
d_gene: TRBD1

CDR3aa: CASSENSGTNEKLFF
CDR3nt: TGTGCCAGCAGCGAGAACAGCGGAACTAATGAAAAACTGTTTTTT
v_gene: TRBV6-4
j_gene: TRBJ1-4
abundance: .
d_gene: .

CDR3aa: CAWSVMAEQFF
CDR3nt: TGTGCCTGGAGTGTAATGGCTGAGCAGTTCTTC
v_gene: TRBV30
j_gene: TRBJ2-1
abundance: .
d_gene: .

CDR3aa: CASSDRQGGEQYF
CDR3nt: TGTGCCAGCTCAGACCGACAGGGGGGCGAGCAGTACTTC
v_gene: TRBV18
j_gene: TRBJ2-7
abundance: .
d_gene: TRBD1

CDR3aa: CASSRSVQGSYGYTF
CDR3nt: TGCGCCAGCAGCCGGTCTGTGCAGGGTAGCTATGGCTACACCTTC
v_gene: TRBV4-3
j_gene: TRBJ1-2
abundance: .
d_gene: .

CDR3aa: CASSNSTWTSGTDTQYF
CDR3nt: TGTGCCAGCAGCAATTCAACCTGGACTAGCGGAACAGATACGCAGTATTTT
v_gene: TRBV11-3
j_gene: TRBJ2-3
abundance: .
d_gene: TRBD2

CDR3aa: CASSPLAGVTYEQYF
CDR3nt: TGTGCCAGCAGCCCATTAGCGGGGGTAACCTACGAGCAGTACTTC
v_gene: TRBV5-6
j_gene: TRBJ2-7
abundance: .
d_gene: TRBD2

CDR3aa: CASSDRRGEQYF
CDR3nt: TGTGCCAGCAGCGATCGACGGGGCGAGCAGTACTTC
v_gene: TRBV2
j_gene: TRBJ2-7
abundance: .
d_gene: .

CDR3aa: CASSLGGDLYEQYF
CDR3nt: TGTGCCAGCAGCTTGGGGGGGGATCTCTACGAGCAGTACTTC
v_gene: TRBV5-5
j_gene: TRBJ2-7
abundance: .
d_gene: .